The 6 T cell receptor beta chains below come from one sample, sequenced in a study of blood T cell repertoires in COVID-19. Using immunoSEQ multiplex PCR, the repertoire was profiled, and TCRdb retains in-frame clones only, with some absent. The data hold some 270,000 clones, with over 75% observed a single time. The sequencing sample was made of peripheral blood. The source is a human donor with COVID-19, enrolled during active disease. The donor label of this sample is uncertain.

The rearrangement links TRBV28 to TRBJ1-6; weak D call: TRBD1 (6 bases). Germline loops: CDR1 MDHEN, CDR2 SYDVKM. The V end lost 6 bases, the J end lost 7 bases, and 16 bases lay between the germline ends. The CDR3 is made up of 15 amino acids. As DNA, the CDR3 is TGTGCCAGCAGCCCCACGACAGGTACCAATTCACCCCTCCACTTT. Amino acid sequence: CASSPTTGTNSPLHF.

The chain uses TRBV28 and TRBJ1-5; tentative D call: TRBD1 (6 bases). The CDR3 covers 15 residues. Trimming took 6 bases from V and 6 from J, leaving 18 bases between them. The germline CDR1 and CDR2 sequences are MDHEN and SYDVKM. In DNA form, the CDR3 reads TGTGCCAGCAGCTCTTCTGGGGGCAGCTCTCAGCCCCAGCATTTT. This gives the protein CASSSSGGSSQPQHF.

This clone was observed many times. The V and J genes are TRBV30 and TRBJ2-2; TRBD2 matches 11 bases. The CDR3 has 19 amino acids. The V gene's germline CDR1 is GTSNPN and CDR2 SVGIG (reference sequence). J lost 6 bases, V lost 0 bases, and 15 bases had no gene match. The CDR3 reads CAWSVNPMGLAVKSGELFF. In DNA, the CDR3 is TGTGCCTGGAGTGTCAACCCCATGGGACTAGCGGTAAAATCCGGGGAGCTGTTTTTT.

Concerning this clone: A junction boundary mismatches the germline segment, possibly from a read error. This rearrangement joins TRBV28 to TRBJ1-2; the match to TRBD1 covers 8 bases. This CDR3 has 14 amino acids. The germline gives CDR1 MDHEN, CDR2 SYDVKM. CDR3 loop: CTSSQTGESYGYTF. The CDR3 region has the DNA TGTACCAGCAGTCAGACAGGGGAAAGCTATGGCTACACCTTC.

The chain uses TRBV7-2 and TRBJ1-1, with 7 bases aligning to TRBD1. Germline CDR1 reads SGHTA; CDR2 reads FQGNSA. Trimming took 6 bases from V and 5 from J; bases not matched to a gene: 9. CDR3 length: 14 amino acids. CDR3 DNA sequence: TGTGCCAGCAGTTCCCTGCAGGGGGGTACTGAAGCTTTCTTT. It yields the protein CASSSLQGGTEAFF.

The V and J genes are TRBV19 and TRBJ2-2, with 8 nucleotides matching TRBD2. Germline trimming cut 5 bases from V and 3 bases from J; bases unmatched to any gene: 5. The CDR3 has 15 residues. From germline, CDR1 is LNHDA and CDR2 SQIVND (reference sequence). This chain's CDR3 is CASSYTGGDTGELFF. The CDR3 bases are TGTGCCAGTAGTTACACGGGGGGGGACACCGGGGAGCTGTTTTTT.